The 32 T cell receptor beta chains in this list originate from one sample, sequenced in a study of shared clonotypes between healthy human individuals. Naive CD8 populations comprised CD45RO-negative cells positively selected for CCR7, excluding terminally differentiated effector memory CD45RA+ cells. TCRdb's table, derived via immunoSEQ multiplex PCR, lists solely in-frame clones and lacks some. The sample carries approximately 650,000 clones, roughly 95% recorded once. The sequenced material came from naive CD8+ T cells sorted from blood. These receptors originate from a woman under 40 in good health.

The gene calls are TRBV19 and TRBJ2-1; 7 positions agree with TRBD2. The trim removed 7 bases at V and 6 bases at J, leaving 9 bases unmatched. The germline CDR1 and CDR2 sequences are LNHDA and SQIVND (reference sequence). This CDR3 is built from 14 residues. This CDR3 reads CASNIGLVSNEQFF. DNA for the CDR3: TGTGCCAGTAATATCGGACTAGTCTCCAATGAGCAGTTCTTC.

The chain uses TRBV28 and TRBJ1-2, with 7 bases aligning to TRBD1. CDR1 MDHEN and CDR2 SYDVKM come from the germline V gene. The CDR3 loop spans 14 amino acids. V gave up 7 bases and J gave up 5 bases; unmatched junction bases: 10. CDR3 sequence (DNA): TGTGCCAGCACCCCCCCCGGGACAGCATATGGCTACACCTTC. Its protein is CASTPPGTAYGYTF.

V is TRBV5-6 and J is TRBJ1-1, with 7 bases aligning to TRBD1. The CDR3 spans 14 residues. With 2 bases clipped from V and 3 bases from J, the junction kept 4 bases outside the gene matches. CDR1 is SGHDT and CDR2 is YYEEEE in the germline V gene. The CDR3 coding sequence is TGTGCCAGCAGCTTTGGGCAGGGGGACACTGAAGCTTTCTTT. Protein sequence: CASSFGQGDTEAFF.

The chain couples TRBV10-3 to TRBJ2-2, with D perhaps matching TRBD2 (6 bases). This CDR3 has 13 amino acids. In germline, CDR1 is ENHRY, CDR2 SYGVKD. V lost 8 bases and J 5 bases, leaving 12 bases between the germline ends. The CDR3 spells CAIGGIKTGELFF. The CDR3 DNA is TGTGCCATCGGGGGGATTAAGACCGGGGAGCTGTTTTTT.

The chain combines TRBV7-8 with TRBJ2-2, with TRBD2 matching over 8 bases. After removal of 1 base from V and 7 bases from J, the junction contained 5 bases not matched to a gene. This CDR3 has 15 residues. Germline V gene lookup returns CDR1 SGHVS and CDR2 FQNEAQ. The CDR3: CASSLDGSGGGELFF. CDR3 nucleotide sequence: TGTGCCAGCAGCTTAGACGGGAGCGGGGGCGGGGAGCTGTTTTTT.

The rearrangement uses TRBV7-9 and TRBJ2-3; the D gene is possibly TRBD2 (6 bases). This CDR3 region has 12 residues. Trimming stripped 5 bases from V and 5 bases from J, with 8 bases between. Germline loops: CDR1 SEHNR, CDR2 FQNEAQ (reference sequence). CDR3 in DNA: TGTGCCAGCAGCACAGCGGGAGATACGCAGTATTTT. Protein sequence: CASSTAGDTQYF.

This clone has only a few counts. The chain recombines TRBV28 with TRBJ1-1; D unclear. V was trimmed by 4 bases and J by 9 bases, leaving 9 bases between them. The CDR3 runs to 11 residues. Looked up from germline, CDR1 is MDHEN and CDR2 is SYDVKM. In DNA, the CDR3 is TGTGCCAGCAGTTCCGGGCGGAAAGCTTTCTTT. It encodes CASSSGRKAFF. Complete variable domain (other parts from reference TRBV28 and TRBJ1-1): DVKVTQSSRYLVKRTGEKVFLECVQDMDHENMFWYRQDPGLGLRLIYFSYDVKMKEKGDIPEGYSVSREKKERFSLILESASTNQTSMYLCASSSGRKAFFGQGTRLTVV.

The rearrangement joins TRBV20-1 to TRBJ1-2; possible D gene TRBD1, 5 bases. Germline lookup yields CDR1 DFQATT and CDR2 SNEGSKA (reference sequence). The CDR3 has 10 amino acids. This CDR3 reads CQSGGYGYTF. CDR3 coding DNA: TGCCAATCTGGGGGCTATGGCTACACCTTC.

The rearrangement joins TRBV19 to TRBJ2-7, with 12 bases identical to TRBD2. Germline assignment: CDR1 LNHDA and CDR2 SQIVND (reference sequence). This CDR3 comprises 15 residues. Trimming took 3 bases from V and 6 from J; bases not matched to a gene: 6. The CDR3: CASSIGPTSGSEQYF. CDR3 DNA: TGTGCCAGTAGTATTGGTCCGACTAGCGGGAGCGAGCAGTACTTC.

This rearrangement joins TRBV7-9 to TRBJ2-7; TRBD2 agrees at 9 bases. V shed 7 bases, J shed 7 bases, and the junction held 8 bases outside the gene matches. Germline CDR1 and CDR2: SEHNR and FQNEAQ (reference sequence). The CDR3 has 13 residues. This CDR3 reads CASTIAGVGEQYF. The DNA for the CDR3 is TGTGCCAGCACCATAGCGGGAGTTGGTGAGCAGTACTTC.

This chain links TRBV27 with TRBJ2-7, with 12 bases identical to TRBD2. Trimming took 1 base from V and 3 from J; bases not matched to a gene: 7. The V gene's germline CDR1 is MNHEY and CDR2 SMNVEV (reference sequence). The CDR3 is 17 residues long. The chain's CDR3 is CASSLLLAGGPSYEQYF. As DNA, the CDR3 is TGTGCCAGCAGTTTATTACTAGCGGGAGGCCCGAGCTACGAGCAGTACTTC.

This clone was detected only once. CDR3 nucleotide sequence: TGTGCCAGCAGTTATCGACCGAATGAGCAGTTCTTC. Translation: CASSYRPNEQFF. The chain carries TRBV6-5 and TRBJ2-1, with D hard to call. CDR1 and CDR2 from the germline V gene are MNHEY and SVGAGI. Trimming stripped 3 bases from V and 7 bases from J, with 7 bases between. The CDR3 is made up of 12 amino acids.

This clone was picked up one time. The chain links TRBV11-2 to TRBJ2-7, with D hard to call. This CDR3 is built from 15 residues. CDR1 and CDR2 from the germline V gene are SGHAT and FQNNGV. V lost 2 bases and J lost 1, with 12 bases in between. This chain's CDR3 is CASSLPQADSYEQYF. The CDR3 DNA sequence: TGTGCCAGCAGCTTACCGCAGGCAGATTCCTACGAGCAGTACTTC.

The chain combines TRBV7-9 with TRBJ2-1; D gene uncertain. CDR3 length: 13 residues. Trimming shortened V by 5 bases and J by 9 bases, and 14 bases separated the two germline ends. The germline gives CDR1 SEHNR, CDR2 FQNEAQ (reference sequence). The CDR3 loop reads CASSTGPAAEQFF. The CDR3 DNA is TGTGCCAGCAGCACGGGCCCCGCCGCTGAGCAGTTCTTC.

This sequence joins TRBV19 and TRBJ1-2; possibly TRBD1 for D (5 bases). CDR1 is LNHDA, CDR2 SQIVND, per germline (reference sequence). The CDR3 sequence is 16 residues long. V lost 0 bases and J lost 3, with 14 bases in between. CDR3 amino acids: CASSIEGVGVDYGYTF. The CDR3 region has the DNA TGTGCCAGTAGTATAGAGGGGGTCGGAGTGGACTATGGCTACACCTTC.

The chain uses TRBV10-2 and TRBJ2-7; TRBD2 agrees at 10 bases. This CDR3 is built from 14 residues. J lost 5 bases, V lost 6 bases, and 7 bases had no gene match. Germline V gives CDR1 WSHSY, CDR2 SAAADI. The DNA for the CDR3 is TGCGCCAGCAGACAGCGGGAGGGCCTCGACGAGCAGTACTTC. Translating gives CASRQREGLDEQYF.

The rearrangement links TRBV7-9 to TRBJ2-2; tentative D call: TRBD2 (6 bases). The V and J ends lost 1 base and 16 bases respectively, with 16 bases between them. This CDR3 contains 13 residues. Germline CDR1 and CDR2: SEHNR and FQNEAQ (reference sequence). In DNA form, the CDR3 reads TGTGCCAGCAGCTTAGGGGACTTTACCGGGCCGTTTTTT. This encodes CASSLGDFTGPFF.

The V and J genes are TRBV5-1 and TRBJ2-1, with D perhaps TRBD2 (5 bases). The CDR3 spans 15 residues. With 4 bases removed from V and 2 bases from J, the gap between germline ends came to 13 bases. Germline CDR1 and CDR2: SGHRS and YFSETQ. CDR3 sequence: CASSPPGETYNEQFF. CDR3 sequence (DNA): TGCGCCAGCAGCCCGCCCGGGGAAACCTACAATGAGCAGTTCTTC.

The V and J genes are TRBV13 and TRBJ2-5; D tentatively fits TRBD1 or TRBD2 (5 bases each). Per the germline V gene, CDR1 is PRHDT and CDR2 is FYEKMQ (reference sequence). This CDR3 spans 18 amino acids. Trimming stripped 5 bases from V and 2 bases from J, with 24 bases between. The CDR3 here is CASSPSRDRYKKQETQYF. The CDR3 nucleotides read TGTGCCAGCAGCCCGAGCCGGGACCGATACAAAAAACAAGAGACCCAGTACTTC.

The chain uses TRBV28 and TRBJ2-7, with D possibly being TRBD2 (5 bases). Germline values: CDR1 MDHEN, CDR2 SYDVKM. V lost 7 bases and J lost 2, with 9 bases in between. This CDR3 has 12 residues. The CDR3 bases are TGTGCCAGCATGTCTAGCCCCTACGAGCAGTACTTC. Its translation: CASMSSPYEQYF.

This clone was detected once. As DNA, the CDR3 is TGTGCCATCAGTGAGCCACCACAGGGCGATGAGCAGTTCTTC. Amino acids: CAISEPPQGDEQFF. The V gene is TRBV10-3, the J gene TRBJ2-1; weak D call: TRBD1 (6 bases). Deletions cut 2 bases from V and 8 bases from J, with 13 bases between. Germline CDR1 is ENHRY and CDR2 is SYGVKD. This CDR3 comprises 14 residues.

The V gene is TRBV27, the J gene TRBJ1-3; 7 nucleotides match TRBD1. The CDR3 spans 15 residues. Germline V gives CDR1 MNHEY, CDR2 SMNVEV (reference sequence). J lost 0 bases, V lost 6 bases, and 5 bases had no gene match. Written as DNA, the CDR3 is TGTGCCAGCAGCCGGGGACAGCCCTCTGGAAACACCATATATTTT. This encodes CASSRGQPSGNTIYF.

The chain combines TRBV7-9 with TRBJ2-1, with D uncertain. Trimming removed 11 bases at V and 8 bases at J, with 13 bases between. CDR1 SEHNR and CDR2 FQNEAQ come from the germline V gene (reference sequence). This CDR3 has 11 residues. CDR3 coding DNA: TGTGCCTCCGGCGTGTGGGATGAGCAGTTCTTC. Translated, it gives CASGVWDEQFF.

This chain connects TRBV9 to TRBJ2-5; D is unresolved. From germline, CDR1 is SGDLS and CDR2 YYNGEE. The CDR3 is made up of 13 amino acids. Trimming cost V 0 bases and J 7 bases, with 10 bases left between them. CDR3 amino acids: CASSVGSGGTQYF. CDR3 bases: TGTGCCAGCAGCGTAGGGTCGGGTGGGACCCAGTACTTC.

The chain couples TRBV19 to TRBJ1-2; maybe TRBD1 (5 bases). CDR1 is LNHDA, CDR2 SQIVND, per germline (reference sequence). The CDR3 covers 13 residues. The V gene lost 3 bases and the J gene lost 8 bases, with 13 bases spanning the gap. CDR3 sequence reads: CASSIYIGDGYTF. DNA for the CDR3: TGTGCCAGTAGTATCTACATTGGGGACGGCTACACCTTC.

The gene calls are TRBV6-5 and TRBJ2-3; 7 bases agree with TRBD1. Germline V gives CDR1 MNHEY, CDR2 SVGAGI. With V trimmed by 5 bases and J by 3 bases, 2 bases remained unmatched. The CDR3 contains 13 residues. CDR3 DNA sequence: TGTGCCAGCAGTAACAGGGGAACAGATACGCAGTATTTT. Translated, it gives CASSNRGTDTQYF.

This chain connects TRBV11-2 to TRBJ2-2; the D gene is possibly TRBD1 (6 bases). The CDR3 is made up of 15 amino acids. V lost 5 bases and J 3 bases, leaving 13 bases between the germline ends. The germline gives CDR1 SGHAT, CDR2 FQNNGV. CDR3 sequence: CASSKQGQDTGELFF. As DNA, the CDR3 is TGTGCCAGCAGCAAACAGGGCCAAGACACCGGGGAGCTGTTTTTT.

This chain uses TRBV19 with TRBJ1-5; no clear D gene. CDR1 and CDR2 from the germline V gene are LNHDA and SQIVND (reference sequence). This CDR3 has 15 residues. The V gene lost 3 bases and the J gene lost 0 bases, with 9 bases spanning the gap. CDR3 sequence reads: CASSIGWFSNQPQHF. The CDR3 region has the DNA TGTGCCAGTAGTATTGGCTGGTTTAGCAATCAGCCCCAGCATTTT.

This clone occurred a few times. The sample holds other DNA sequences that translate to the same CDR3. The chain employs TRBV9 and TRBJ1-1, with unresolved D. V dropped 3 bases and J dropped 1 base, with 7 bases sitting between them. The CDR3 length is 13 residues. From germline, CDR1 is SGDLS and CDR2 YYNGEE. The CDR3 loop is CASSADGNTEAFF. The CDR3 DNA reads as TGTGCCAGCAGCGCCGACGGGAACACTGAAGCTTTCTTT.

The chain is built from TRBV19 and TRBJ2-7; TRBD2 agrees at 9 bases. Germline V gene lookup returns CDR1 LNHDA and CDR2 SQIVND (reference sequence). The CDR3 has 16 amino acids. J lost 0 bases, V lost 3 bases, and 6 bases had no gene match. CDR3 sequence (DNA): TGTGCCAGTAGTATCAAACTAGCGGGTGTCTCCTACGAGCAGTACTTC. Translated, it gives CASSIKLAGVSYEQYF. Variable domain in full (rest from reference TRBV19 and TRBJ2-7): DGGITQSPKYLFRKEGQNVTLSCEQNLNHDAMYWYRQDPGQGLRLIYYSQIVNDFQKGDIAEGYSVSREKKESFPLTVTSAQKNPTAFYLCASSIKLAGVSYEQYFGPGTRLTVT.

The CDR3 nucleotides read TGTGCCAGCAGCTTAACGGGGAGGGGGCTACAGTACTTC. As protein: CASSLTGRGLQYF. The chain employs TRBV7-2 and TRBJ2-5, with D perhaps being TRBD1 or TRBD2 (7 bases each). Germline CDR1 SGHTA, CDR2 FQGNSA. V was cut by 2 bases and J by 11 bases, with 15 bases left in between. CDR3 size: 13 residues.

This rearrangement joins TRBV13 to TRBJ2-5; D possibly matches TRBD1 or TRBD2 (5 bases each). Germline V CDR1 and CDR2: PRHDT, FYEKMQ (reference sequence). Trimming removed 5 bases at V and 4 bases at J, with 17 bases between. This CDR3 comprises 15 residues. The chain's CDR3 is CASSAVGAQAETQYF. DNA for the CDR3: TGTGCCAGCAGCGCCGTCGGGGCCCAGGCAGAGACCCAGTACTTC.